This T cell receptor (beta chain) was retrieved from a study of CD8 T cells in ankylosing spondylitis. Notes on the study in general: A motif of several highly homologous TCR beta variants was seen as apparently characteristic of ankylosing spondylitis blood.

V lost 4 bases, J lost 4 bases, and 10 bases lay in between. The V gene's germline CDR1 is DFQATT and CDR2 SNEGSKA (reference sequence). This CDR3 contains 12 residues. Points on this clonotype: Its antigen remains unidentified.

TCRdb re-called the 5' RACE reads through MiXCR, storing one row per CDR3 protein. The repertoire has a few hundred thousand distinct CDR3 sequences, roughly 18% of them found once; the top ten carry 0.95% to 1.1%. Sample: blood, either unsorted or a sorted T cell fraction (not recorded which). The genes are TRBV20-1 and TRBJ1-1; tentatively, D is TRBD1 (5 bases). The source of this sequence is a male donor with ankylosing spondylitis. CDR3 sequence reads: CSAKYGGTEAFF. DNA of the CDR3: TGCAGTGCTAAATACGGGGGCACTGAAGCTTTCTTT.